This T cell receptor beta chain was recovered during a study of blood T cells in healthy people across ages. A J-beta primer mix and a sample-barcoded 5' primer were used in a second PCR of roughly 6 to 11 cycles. TCRdb processed the 5' RACE reads anew with MiXCR; each CDR3 protein has one entry. The sample holds hundreds of thousands of distinct CDR3 sequences, roughly 44% seen once. CDR1 and CDR2 from the germline V gene are LGHDT and YNNKEL (reference sequence). This CDR3 has 12 amino acids. V lost 11 bases and J 5 bases, leaving 13 bases between the germline ends. The sample holds many counts of this clonotype.

The source material was blood. The receptor was isolated from a man aged 60 to 69 in good health. The chain joins TRBV3-1 to TRBJ2-1, with D possibly matching TRBD2 (6 bases). CDR3 amino acids: CAVSTRDNEQFF. CDR3 nucleotide sequence: TGTGCCGTATCGACTAGGGACAATGAGCAGTTCTTC.